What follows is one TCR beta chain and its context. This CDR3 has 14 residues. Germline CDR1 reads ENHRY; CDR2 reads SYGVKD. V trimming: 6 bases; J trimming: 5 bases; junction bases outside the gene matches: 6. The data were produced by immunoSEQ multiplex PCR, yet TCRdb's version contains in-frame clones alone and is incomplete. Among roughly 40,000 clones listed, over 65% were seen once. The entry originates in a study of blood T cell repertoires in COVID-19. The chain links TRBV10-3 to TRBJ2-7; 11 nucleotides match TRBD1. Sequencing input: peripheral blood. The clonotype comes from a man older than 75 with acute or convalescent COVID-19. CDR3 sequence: CAISQDRGRDEQYF. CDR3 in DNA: TGTGCCATCAGCCAGGACAGGGGGCGGGACGAGCAGTACTTC.